These 8 T cell receptor beta chains were all obtained from the same sample, sequenced in a study of radiotherapy plus CTLA-4 blockade in lung cancer. Profiling relied on immunoSEQ multiplex PCR, and the TCRdb table lists in-frame clones only, not all of them. The sample shows roughly 75,000 clones, around 80% of them seen only once. Sequencing was performed on peripheral blood, taken from a patient treated with radiotherapy plus ipilimumab. The receptors shown here come from a human donor with non-small cell lung cancer who had stable disease on radiotherapy plus ipilimumab.

CDR3 sequence reads: CASSQAEETAQPYEQYF. DNA of the CDR3: TGTGCCAGCAGCCAAGCGGAGGAGACGGCCCAACCCTACGAGCAGTACTTC. This chain links TRBV4-2 with TRBJ2-7; TRBD2 is a possible D gene (5 bases). The germline V and J ends were trimmed by 1 base and 2 bases, with 18 bases remaining between them. This CDR3 spans 17 amino acids. Germline CDR1 reads LGHNA; CDR2 reads YNFKEQ.

DNA of the CDR3: TGTGCCAGCAGCAAGTTCGGGACCGCTGGGGGCAATCAGCCCCAGCATTTT. This codes for CASSKFGTAGGNQPQHF. The chain combines TRBV7-6 with TRBJ1-5; possibly TRBD1 for D (5 bases). This CDR3 contains 17 residues. In germline, CDR1 is SGHVS, CDR2 FNYEAQ. Trimming shortened V by 5 bases and J by 2 bases, and 19 bases separated the two germline ends.

The chain links TRBV9 to TRBJ1-2; maybe TRBD1 (5 bases). Trimming stripped 3 bases from V and 4 bases from J, with 19 bases between. The CDR3 contains 16 residues. The germline V gene has CDR1 SGDLS and CDR2 YYNGEE. CDR3 protein: CASSGGDPDRPYGYTF. CDR3 DNA: TGTGCCAGCAGCGGGGGGGATCCTGACAGACCCTATGGCTACACCTTC.

V and J are TRBV10-1 and TRBJ2-2; D gene ambiguous. Germline CDR1 is WNHNN and CDR2 is SYGVQD (reference sequence). Trimming took off 5 bases at V and 0 bases at J, with 7 bases between the two ends. This CDR3 comprises 14 residues. CDR3 in DNA: TGCGCCAGCAGTTACGGGTCGAACACCGGGGAGCTGTTTTTT. This codes for CASSYGSNTGELFF.

This clone was detected only a few times. The chain combines TRBV7-3 with TRBJ2-1; 9 nucleotides match TRBD2. V gave up 5 bases and J gave up 1 base; unmatched junction bases: 6. The V gene's germline CDR1 is SGHTA and CDR2 FQGTGA. This CDR3 comprises 16 residues. The CDR3 coding sequence is TGTGCCAGCAGCCCGGGCGGGAGGGTTTCCTACAATGAGCAGTTCTTC. It specifies CASSPGGRVSYNEQFF. Supplemented by reference TRBV7-3 and TRBJ2-1, the full variable domain reads GAGVSQTPSNKVTEKGKYVELRCDPISGHTALYWYRQSLGQGPEFLIYFQGTGAADDSGLPNDRFFAVRPEGSVSTLKIQRTERGDSAVYLCASSPGGRVSYNEQFFGPGTRLTVL.

This clone appeared a single time. This chain connects TRBV11-2 to TRBJ2-7, with D unclear. The CDR3 length is 13 residues. The V gene lost 1 base and the J gene lost 3 bases, with 7 bases spanning the gap. Germline V gene data show CDR1 as SGHAT and CDR2 as FQNNGV. The chain's CDR3 is CASSLGGSYEQYF. In DNA form, the CDR3 reads TGTGCCAGCAGCTTAGGAGGTAGCTACGAGCAGTACTTC.

The chain is built from TRBV5-4 and TRBJ2-5, with 9 nucleotides matching TRBD1. The CDR3 spans 17 residues. The V segment lost 3 bases and the J segment 4 bases; nucleotides outside the gene matches: 13. From germline, CDR1 is SGHNT and CDR2 YYREEE (reference sequence). As DNA, the CDR3 is TGTGCCAGCAGCTCCCGGACAGGGGTGGGGTCAAGAGAGACCCAGTACTTC. It translates to CASSSRTGVGSRETQYF. The full variable domain, completed using reference TRBV5-4 and TRBJ2-5, is ETGVTQSPTHLIKTRGQQVTLRCSSQSGHNTVSWYQQALGQGPQFIFQYYREEENGRGNFPPRFSGLQFPNYSSELNVNALELDDSALYLCASSSRTGVGSRETQYFGPGTRLLVL.

V and J are TRBV5-1 and TRBJ1-5; possibly TRBD1 for D (5 bases). The CDR3 is made up of 14 amino acids. Trimming removed 5 bases from V and 4 bases from J, with 13 bases in between. Germline values: CDR1 SGHRS, CDR2 YFSETQ. The CDR3 DNA reads as TGCGCCAGCAGTTTAGACAGTCCGAATCAGCCCCAGCATTTT. Amino acid sequence: CASSLDSPNQPQHF.